These 19 T cell receptor beta chains came from one sample sequenced in a study of human T cells and chemical hapten exposure. TCRdb ran MiXCR on the RACE reads and lists one entry per CDR3 protein. The sample holds 150,000 to 200,000 distinct CDR3 sequences; 20% to 25% are singletons and the top ten take about 6.7%. The sample's time point: patch test 1, 2 weeks after DPC sensitization. Treatment defined: therapeutic diphenylcyclopropenone sensitization with weekly scalp DPC. The material was whole blood, obtained in connection with sensitization to the hapten diphenylcyclopropenone (DPC). Receptors originate from a woman aged 45 to 65 with alopecia areata. Some clones in this sample may be carry-over from other donors' samples.

The chain links TRBV6-5 to TRBJ1-1, with D perhaps TRBD1 (6 bases). The CDR3 length is 16 residues. The germline CDR1 and CDR2 sequences are MNHEY and SVGAGI. V lost 5 bases, J lost 1 base, and 17 bases lay in between. The CDR3 here is CASSRPTGAANTEAFF. DNA for the CDR3: TGTGCCAGCAGTCGCCCAACGGGGGCGGCGAACACTGAAGCTTTCTTT.

The chain employs TRBV14 and TRBJ2-7, with a weak D call TRBD1 (5 bases). Trimming removed 2 bases from V and 0 bases from J, with 14 bases in between. The CDR3 extends over 16 amino acids. Germline CDR1 SGHDN, CDR2 FVKESK. CDR3: CASSQMNQGSSYEQYF. The CDR3, as DNA: TGTGCCAGCAGCCAAATGAATCAGGGAAGCTCCTACGAGCAGTACTTC.

The CDR3 sequence is CASSPGQSLAGYEQYF. The CDR3 DNA follows: TGCGCCAGCAGCCCGGGACAGTCCTTAGCGGGCTACGAGCAGTACTTC. The chain combines TRBV5-1 with TRBJ2-7; D may match TRBD1 or TRBD2 (7 bases each). The V end was cut by 4 bases, the J end by 3 bases, with 20 bases between. Germline V gene sequence: CDR1 SGHRS, CDR2 YFSETQ. The CDR3 length is 16 residues.

The chain employs TRBV5-5 and TRBJ2-1, with TRBD2 matching 7 bases. Germline trimming cut 1 base from V and 4 bases from J; bases unmatched to any gene: 5. The V gene's germline CDR1 is SGHKS and CDR2 YYEKEE (reference sequence). The CDR3 consists of 15 residues. The CDR3 is CASSLWPGGYNEQFF. DNA of the CDR3: TGTGCCAGCAGCTTGTGGCCGGGAGGATACAATGAGCAGTTCTTC.

The chain carries TRBV5-1 and TRBJ1-1; 7 bases agree with TRBD1. The CDR3 spans 14 residues. Germline CDR1 is SGHRS and CDR2 is YFSETQ. Losses at the gene ends were 4 bases for V and 2 bases for J; bases not matched to a gene: 5. The CDR3 DNA follows: TGCGCCAGCAGCCGACAGGGCCAAAACACTGAAGCTTTCTTT. Protein sequence: CASSRQGQNTEAFF. Full variable domain (remainder filled in from reference TRBV5-1 and TRBJ1-1): KAGVTQTPRYLIKTRGQQVTLSCSPISGHRSVSWYQQTPGQGLQFLFEYFSETQRNKGNFPGRFSGRQFSNSRSEMNVSTLELGDSALYLCASSRQGQNTEAFFGQGTRLTVV.

The chain joins TRBV4-1 to TRBJ2-1; 8 bases agree with TRBD2. CDR1 is MGHRA and CDR2 is YSYEKL in the germline V gene. The V and J ends lost 3 bases and 7 bases, in that order; junction bases with no gene match: 8. The CDR3 has 15 amino acids. The DNA of the CDR3 is TGCGCCAGCAGCCACGTCGGGAGGGCCGGTAATGAGCAGTTCTTC. This encodes CASSHVGRAGNEQFF.

The chain carries TRBV6-5 and TRBJ2-1; 9 bases map to TRBD2. After removal of 3 bases from V and 2 bases from J, the junction contained 5 bases not matched to a gene. This CDR3 region has 16 residues. Germline V gives CDR1 MNHEY, CDR2 SVGAGI. CDR3 sequence (DNA): TGTGCCAGCAGTTATTTCGGCGGGAGGGCCTACAATGAGCAGTTCTTC. As protein: CASSYFGGRAYNEQFF.

This clonotype was seen more than once but under ten times. J is TRBJ2-3 and V is TRBV29-1; 13 bases agree with TRBD2. The trim removed 1 base at V and 4 bases at J, leaving 5 bases unmatched. This CDR3 region has 16 residues. CDR1 SQVTM and CDR2 ANQGSEA come from the germline V gene. As DNA, the CDR3 is TGCAGCGTTGAAGGAGGACTAGCGGGAGCCTCAGATACGCAGTATTTT. It codes for CSVEGGLAGASDTQYF.

CDR3 in DNA: TGCAGTGCTCCGACGGGGGGACAGGGTATAAGAGCTTTCTTT. Translated, it gives CSAPTGGQGIRAFF. The V call is TRBV20-1, the J call TRBJ1-1; 9 nucleotides align to TRBD1. This CDR3 has 14 residues. V was clipped by 5 bases and J by 10 bases; unmatched bases: 14. Germline CDR1 is DFQATT and CDR2 is SNEGSKA (reference sequence).

This clonotype was seen more than once but under ten times. The CDR3: CASSLSGTGAEKLFF. The CDR3 DNA sequence: TGTGCCAGCAGTTTATCAGGGACAGGGGCAGAAAAACTGTTTTTT. V usage is TRBV27 and J usage is TRBJ1-4; 10 bases agree with TRBD1. Per germline, CDR1 MNHEY and CDR2 SMNVEV (reference sequence). V gave up 0 bases and J gave up 8 bases; unmatched junction bases: 3. This CDR3 has 15 residues.

In DNA form, the CDR3 reads TGCAGCGTTACTAGCGGGAGTCGCGAGCAGTACTTC. Protein product: CSVTSGSREQYF. The J gene is TRBJ2-7, the V gene TRBV29-1, with 11 bases identical to TRBD2. Germline lookup yields CDR1 SQVTM and CDR2 ANQGSEA. J lost 6 bases, V lost 5 bases, and 3 bases had no gene match. There are 12 residues in the CDR3.

The CDR3 sequence: CASSMPGTSGRAFQDTQYF. CDR3 nucleotide sequence: TGCGCCAGCAGCATGCCCGGGACTAGCGGGAGGGCATTTCAGGATACGCAGTATTTT. V and J are TRBV5-1 and TRBJ2-3; 16 bases line up with TRBD2. The CDR3 runs to 19 residues. Germline V CDR1 and CDR2: SGHRS, YFSETQ. V lost 4 bases to trimming and J lost 6 bases; unmatched junction nucleotides: 14.

The chain recombines TRBV7-6 with TRBJ2-2; 7 bases align to TRBD2. Germline CDR1 reads SGHVS; CDR2 reads FNYEAQ. The trim removed 2 bases at V and 4 bases at J, leaving 7 bases unmatched. The CDR3 totals 16 residues. DNA of the CDR3: TGTGCCAGCAGCTTAATCCAAGCGGGGAGCACCGGGGAGCTGTTTTTT. Residues: CASSLIQAGSTGELFF.

The chain combines TRBV5-4 with TRBJ2-2; D is tentatively TRBD1 or TRBD2 (6 bases each). Per the germline V gene, CDR1 is SGHNT and CDR2 is YYREEE (reference sequence). The CDR3 sequence is 14 residues long. Trimming shortened V by 5 bases and J by 1 base, and 9 bases separated the two germline ends. The CDR3 is CASRRGENTGELFF. The DNA for the CDR3 is TGTGCCAGCAGGAGGGGGGAGAACACCGGGGAGCTGTTTTTT.

This rearrangement joins TRBV6-2 or TRBV6-3 to TRBJ1-1, with 7 bases matching TRBD1. Germline V gene sequence: CDR1 MNHEY, CDR2 SVGEGT. CDR3 length: 13 residues. Trimming at V came to 10 bases and at J to 5 bases, leaving 10 bases not matched to a gene. The CDR3 region is CATPGTGATEAFF. The CDR3, as DNA: TGTGCCACCCCTGGAACAGGGGCGACTGAAGCTTTCTTT.

This clonotype was seen more than once but under ten times. This chain joins TRBV12-5 and TRBJ2-7, with 13 bases matching TRBD2. Germline V gene lookup returns CDR1 LGHNT and CDR2 FRNRAP. V shed 4 bases and J 3 bases; nucleotides not matched to a gene: 12. The CDR3 loop spans 18 amino acids. This chain's CDR3 is CASGSRRTSGRINYEQYF. CDR3 in DNA: TGTGCTAGTGGTTCAAGGAGGACTAGCGGGAGAATAAACTACGAGCAGTACTTC.

This chain links TRBV13 with TRBJ2-7; D is possibly TRBD1 or TRBD2 (6 bases each). This CDR3 region has 15 residues. The V gene's germline CDR1 is PRHDT and CDR2 FYEKMQ (reference sequence). V shed 5 bases and J shed 3 bases, with 17 bases lying between them. CDR3 in amino acids: CASSPSRGDDYEQYF. The DNA of the CDR3 is TGTGCCAGCAGCCCAAGTAGGGGGGACGACTACGAGCAGTACTTC.

A few counts support this clonotype. This sequence joins TRBV5-1 and TRBJ2-5; 10 bases map to TRBD2. V lost 0 bases, J lost 2 bases, and 1 base stayed unmatched. This CDR3 contains 15 residues. The germline CDR1 and CDR2 sequences are SGHRS and YFSETQ. CDR3 sequence: CASSLGTSGQETQYF. Written as DNA, the CDR3 is TGCGCCAGCAGCTTGGGGACTAGCGGACAAGAGACCCAGTACTTC.

V and J are TRBV12-3 or TRBV12-4 and TRBJ2-5; D gene ambiguous. Deletions cut 4 bases from V and 4 bases from J, with 10 bases between. This CDR3 region has 13 residues. CDR3 bases: TGTGCCAGCAGTTCCCCCTCCAGAGAGACCCAGTACTTC. This sequence encodes CASSSPSRETQYF.